The sequence of this T cell receptor (beta chain) was determined in a study of OX40 agonist ivuxolimab in advanced cancers. Sequencing used immunoSEQ multiplex PCR; TCRdb keeps in-frame clones, though not all of them. This table has about 40,000 clones, roughly four fifths appearing once. This CDR3 region has 14 residues. The V and J ends lost 5 bases and 7 bases, in that order; junction bases with no gene match: 5. Germline CDR1 reads SEHNR; CDR2 reads FQNEAQ (reference sequence). The specimen was CD4+ or CD8+ T cells sorted from blood, collected in a trial of the OX40 agonist ivuxolimab. V usage is TRBV7-9 and J usage is TRBJ1-2; 12 positions agree with TRBD1. This clonotype was obtained from an adult with an advanced solid tumor such as melanoma, head and neck, liver or kidney cancer. The CDR3 protein is CASSLGTGGRGYTF. CDR3 DNA sequence: TGTGCCAGCAGCCTGGGGACAGGGGGCCGTGGCTACACCTTC.